The clone carrying this T cell receptor beta chain occurred once. CDR3 size: 11 residues. Germline assignment: CDR1 KGHDR and CDR2 SFDVKD. V shed 9 bases and J shed 5 bases, with 9 bases lying between them. The sample comes from a study of blood T cell repertoires in COVID-19. Study-level information: T cells, B-cell-depleted T cells, or PBMCs supplied cDNA or gDNA.

Using immunoSEQ multiplex PCR, the repertoire was profiled, and TCRdb retains in-frame clones only, with some absent. The sample contains about 86,000 clones, approximately 87% of which appear only once. Sequencing input: peripheral blood. The rearrangement links TRBV24-1 to TRBJ2-5; TRBD2 is a possible D gene (5 bases). This receptor was identified in a human donor in a cohort sampled during active COVID-19. The CDR3 DNA reads TGTGCCACCCGGGATGGGGAGACCCAGTACTTC. Translated: CATRDGETQYF.